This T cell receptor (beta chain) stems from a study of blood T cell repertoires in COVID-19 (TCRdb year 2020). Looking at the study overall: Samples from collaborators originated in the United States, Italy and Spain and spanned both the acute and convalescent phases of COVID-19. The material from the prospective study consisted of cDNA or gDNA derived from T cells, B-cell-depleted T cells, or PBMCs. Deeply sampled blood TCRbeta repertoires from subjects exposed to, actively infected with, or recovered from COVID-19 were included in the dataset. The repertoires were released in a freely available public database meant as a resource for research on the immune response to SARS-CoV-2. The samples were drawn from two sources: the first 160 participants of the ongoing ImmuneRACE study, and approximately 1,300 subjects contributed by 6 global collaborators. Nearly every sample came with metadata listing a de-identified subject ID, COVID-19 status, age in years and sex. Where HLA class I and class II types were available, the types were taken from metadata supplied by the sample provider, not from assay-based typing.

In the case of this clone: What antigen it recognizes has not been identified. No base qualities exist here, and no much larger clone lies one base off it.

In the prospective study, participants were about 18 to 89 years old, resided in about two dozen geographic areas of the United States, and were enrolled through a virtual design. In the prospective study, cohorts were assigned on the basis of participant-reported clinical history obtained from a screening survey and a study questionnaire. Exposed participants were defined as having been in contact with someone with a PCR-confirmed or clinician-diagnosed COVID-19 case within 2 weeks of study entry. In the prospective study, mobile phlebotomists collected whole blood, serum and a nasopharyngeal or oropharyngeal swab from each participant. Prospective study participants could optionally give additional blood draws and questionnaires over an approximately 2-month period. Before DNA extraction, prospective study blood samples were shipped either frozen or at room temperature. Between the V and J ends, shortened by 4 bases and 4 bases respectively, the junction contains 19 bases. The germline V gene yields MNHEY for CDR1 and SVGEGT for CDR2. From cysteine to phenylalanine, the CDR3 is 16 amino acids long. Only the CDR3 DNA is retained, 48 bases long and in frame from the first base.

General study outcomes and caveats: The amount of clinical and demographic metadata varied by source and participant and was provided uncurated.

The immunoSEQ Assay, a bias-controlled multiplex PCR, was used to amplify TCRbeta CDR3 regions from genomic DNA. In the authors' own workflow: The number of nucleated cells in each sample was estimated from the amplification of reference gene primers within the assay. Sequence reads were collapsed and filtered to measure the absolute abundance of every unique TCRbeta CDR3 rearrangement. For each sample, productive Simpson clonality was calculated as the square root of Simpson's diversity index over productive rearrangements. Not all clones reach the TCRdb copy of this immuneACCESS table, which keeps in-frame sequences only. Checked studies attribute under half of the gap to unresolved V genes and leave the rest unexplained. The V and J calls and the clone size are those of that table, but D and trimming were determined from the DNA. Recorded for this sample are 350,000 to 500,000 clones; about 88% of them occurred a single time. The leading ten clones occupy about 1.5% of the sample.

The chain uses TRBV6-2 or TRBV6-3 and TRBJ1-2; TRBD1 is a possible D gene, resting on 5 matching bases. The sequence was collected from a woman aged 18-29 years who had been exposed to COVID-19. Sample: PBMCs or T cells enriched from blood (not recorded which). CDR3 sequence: CASSLTASGWGYGYTF. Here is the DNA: TGTGCCAGCAGTTTGACCGCTTCAGGGTGGGGCTATGGCTACACCTTC.